This T cell receptor beta chain was recorded in a study of T cells in Graves' hyperthyroidism and ophthalmopathy. General study results and limits: The model anticipated ophthalmopathy a median about 7 months pre-onset. Through a model of 13 V-J features, ophthalmopathy was separated from stable hyperthyroidism.

CDR1 DFQATT and CDR2 SNEGSKA come from the germline V gene (reference sequence). The CDR3 sequence is 15 residues long. The J segment lost 4 bases and the V segment lost 6 bases, leaving 11 bases of the junction unmatched. For this clonotype: The antigen is unknown.

Stable Graves' hyperthyroidism meant no ophthalmopathy progression within 18 months. Diagnoses were established using clinical symptoms, serum thyroxine and TRAb, thyroid ultrasound and orbital computed tomography. TCR beta CDR3 regions were amplified from RNA transcripts. First-round RT-PCR targeting the TCR CDR3 was performed with the HTBI primer set. TCRdb reprocessed the multiplex PCR reads via MiXCR and lists one record per CDR3 protein. The table includes roughly 800,000 distinct CDR3 sequences, roughly 40% detected once. Sequencing was carried out using blood. The clonotype comes from a man aged 18 to 29 with Graves' hyperthyroidism. This chain joins TRBV20-1 and TRBJ1-1, with 10 bases aligning to TRBD1. In nucleotides, the CDR3 is TGCAGTGCCAGGGACAGGGGAAGGGGCGGCACTGAAGCTTTCTTT. Translated, it gives CSARDRGRGGTEAFF.